Listed below are T cell receptor beta chains from one sample, sequenced in a study of T cell responses to AZD1222 COVID-19 vaccine. Method: immunoSEQ multiplex PCR; TCRdb's copy keeps in-frame clones and lacks some. The repertoire includes more than 95,000 clones, 90% of them detected once, and approximately 7.6% sits in the top ten. The sequencing here drew on peripheral blood, taken on day 0 of AZD1222 vaccination. These receptors were obtained from an adult in good health. Both conserved end residues are trimmed from each CDR3.

length	V	J	CDR3
12	TRBV9	TRBJ1-2	ASSVGQGTYGYT
15	TRBV27	TRBJ1-1	ASRLLFRGPMNTEAF
13	TRBV7-9	TRBJ1-2	ASSLSLEGIAGYT
13	TRBV5-5	TRBJ2-5	ASSLGAGGRETQY
12	TRBV27	TRBJ2-7	ASSKDGGPYEQY
10	TRBV5-1	TRBJ2-5	ASREGQETQY
10	TRBV19	TRBJ1-2	ASSDPTYGYT
14	TRBV5-1	TRBJ2-3	ASSPDHGGSTDTQY
13	TRBV7-8	TRBJ2-7	ASSTQLVDSYEQY
13	TRBV19	TRBJ1-2	ASSRAGPSNYGYT
11	TRBV10-3	TRBJ2-1	AISESAYNEQF
11	TRBV4-1	TRBJ1-2	ASTAGTGDGYT
13	TRBV11-2	TRBJ2-4	ASSFFRVAKNIQY
13	TRBV5-1	TRBJ2-7	ASSLLTGGVYEQY
12	TRBV21-1	TRBJ2-5	ASSKVGVAETQY
13	TRBV10-3	TRBJ1-4	AISESELLNEKLF
10	TRBV28	TRBJ2-7	ASSPLGYEQY
14	TRBV9	TRBJ2-2	ASSAGRGLNTGELF
12	TRBV28	TRBJ2-7	ASSFLQGGDEQY
11	TRBV29-1	TRBJ2-7	SVELTTAGEQY
14	TRBV6-1	TRBJ2-1	ASSEYGTGSRNEQF
12	TRBV9	TRBJ2-3	ASSVPGLAGGSY
12	TRBV27	TRBJ1-5	ASGWAGSNQPQH
13	TRBV5-1	TRBJ1-5	ASSEDSYSNQPQH
12	TRBV15	TRBJ2-3	ATREVGLTDTQY
13	TRBV2	TRBJ1-5	ASSGTGISNQPQH
11	TRBV6-1	TRBJ1-2	ASSDGRSYGYT
14	TRBV13	TRBJ2-1	ASSLNRGLASNEQF
13	TRBV5-1	TRBJ1-6	ASSPSKGDNSPLH
13	TRBV6-2/TRBV6-3	TRBJ2-3	ASSYLAVSTDTQY
14	TRBV7-8	TRBJ1-3	ASSLADRLSGNTIY
11	TRBV19	TRBJ2-1	ASSIAHRNEQF
12	TRBV11-2	TRBJ1-5	ASSSNRGRQPQH
13	TRBV25-1	TRBJ1-2	ASSEGGGGNYGYT
15	TRBV6-1	TRBJ2-6	ASSDRVRLGGANVLT
11	TRBV5-1	TRBJ2-3	ASSLAGAPEMD
13	TRBV24-1	TRBJ1-2	ATSDPGQGIYGYT
11	TRBV19	TRBJ2-7	ASSIGRAYEQY
11	TRBV27	TRBJ1-6	ASSSLGASPLH
11	TRBV5-5	TRBJ1-2	ASSRGENYGYT
10	TRBV5-1	TRBJ1-2	ASEQGAYGYT
13	TRBV28	TRBJ2-1	ASTVGQDQYNEQF
14	TRBV19	TRBJ1-5	ASSHPGTGFGQPQH
14	TRBV5-1	TRBJ2-7	ASSLLTGETSYEQY
13	TRBV6-5	TRBJ2-2	ASSRDSQNTGELF
13	TRBV2	TRBJ2-7	ATKLRDRGNYEQY
12	TRBV6-6	TRBJ1-2	ASRSPGTHYGYT
11	TRBV29-1	TRBJ1-1	SVDEAWGTEAF
12	TRBV5-6	TRBJ1-2	ASSPRGGGYGYT
11	TRBV7-9	TRBJ2-7	ASSTGPNYEQY
18	TRBV10-1	TRBJ2-6	ASSEFDRGQGASGANVLT
15	TRBV27	TRBJ1-2	ASSFNVGTATNYGYT
14	TRBV6-2/TRBV6-3	TRBJ2-2	ASSYAGTENTGELF
12	TRBV6-6	TRBJ2-1	ASSPVGTYNEQF
14	TRBV27	TRBJ1-4	ASSLRQGTTNEKLF